One and the same sample provided the 15 T cell receptor beta chains below, sequenced in a study of blood T cell repertoires in COVID-19. Only in-frame clones appear in the TCRdb table, and some are missing; sequencing was by immunoSEQ multiplex PCR. This table has around 160,000 clones, about 83% appearing once. The material sequenced was peripheral blood. The receptors shown here come from a woman between 70 and 85 years old with COVID-19, enrolled during active disease.

This clone turned up a few times. The V call is TRBV15, the J call TRBJ1-2; D is perhaps TRBD1 (6 bases). The germline CDR1 and CDR2 sequences are LNHNV and YYDKDF (reference sequence). The V end lost 0 bases, the J end lost 7 bases, and 15 bases lay between the germline ends. CDR3 length: 15 residues. The CDR3 DNA sequence: TGTGCCACCAGCAGAGATCAGGGGCTAAGGTCTGGCTACACCTTC. Translated: CATSRDQGLRSGYTF.

The rearrangement links TRBV5-1 to TRBJ2-2; no clear D. The V end lost 5 bases, the J end lost 5 bases, and 10 bases lay between the germline ends. The V gene's germline CDR1 is SGHRS and CDR2 YFSETQ. CDR3 size: 13 residues. In DNA form, the CDR3 reads TGCGCCAGCAGAATACAGCAGACCGGGGAGCTGTTTTTT. Protein: CASRIQQTGELFF.

The chain recombines TRBV18 with TRBJ1-4, with D tentatively TRBD1 (6 bases). Looked up from germline, CDR1 is KGHSH and CDR2 is LQKENI. The germline V and J ends were trimmed by 3 bases and 5 bases, with 10 bases remaining between them. CDR3 length equals 14 residues. The CDR3 sequence: CASSPRTENEKLFF. The CDR3, as DNA: TGTGCCAGCTCACCTCGGACAGAGAATGAAAAACTGTTTTTT. Using reference TRBV18 and TRBJ1-4 for the parts outside the CDR3, the full variable domain is NAGVMQNPRHLVRRRGQEARLRCSPMKGHSHVYWYRQLPEEGLKFMVYLQKENIIDESGMPKERFSAEFPKEGPSILRIQQVVRGDSAAYFCASSPRTENEKLFFGSGTQLSVL.

This clone occurred once. This chain links TRBV7-8 with TRBJ1-2; no firm D call. Trimming shortened V by 3 bases and J by 6 bases, and 11 bases separated the two germline ends. The CDR3 is made up of 13 amino acids. Per germline, CDR1 SGHVS and CDR2 FQNEAQ. CDR3 coding DNA: TGTGCCAGCAGCTTCGAACCGGGTGATGGCTACACCTTC. Its protein is CASSFEPGDGYTF.

The chain joins TRBV28 to TRBJ2-3; TRBD2 matches 7 bases. There are 15 residues in the CDR3. Trimming at V came to 4 bases and at J to 1 base, leaving 5 bases not matched to a gene. The germline CDR1 and CDR2 sequences are MDHEN and SYDVKM. CDR3 in DNA: TGTGCCAGCAGTTGGAGCGGGGTAGGCACAGATACGCAGTATTTT. Translated, it gives CASSWSGVGTDTQYF.

The CDR3 loop reads CASRTDEKLFF. The CDR3 DNA is TGTGCCAGCAGGACAGATGAAAAACTGTTTTTT. The chain joins TRBV25-1 to TRBJ1-4; D may be TRBD1 (5 bases). Germline-derived CDR1 and CDR2 are MGHDK and SYGVNS. Trimming shortened V by 6 bases and J by 6 bases, and 5 bases separated the two germline ends. The CDR3 loop spans 11 amino acids.

V and J are TRBV14 and TRBJ2-2, with 7 nucleotides matching TRBD1. The CDR3 sequence is 17 residues long. Germline CDR1 SGHDN, CDR2 FVKESK. Unmatched junction bases numbered 11, after V lost 4 bases and J lost 3 bases. CDR3 residues: CASSPWLDRRHTGELFF. The CDR3 bases are TGTGCCAGCAGCCCTTGGTTGGACAGGAGACACACCGGGGAGCTGTTTTTT.

This sequence joins TRBV5-1 and TRBJ2-5; the match to TRBD1 covers 9 bases. Germline lookup yields CDR1 SGHRS and CDR2 YFSETQ. V gave up 4 bases and J gave up 5 bases; unmatched junction bases: 9. The CDR3 runs to 15 residues. The CDR3 nucleotides are TGCGCCAGCAGCCCCGGACAGGGGCGATGGGAGACCCAGTACTTC. Translated: CASSPGQGRWETQYF.

The genes are TRBV27 and TRBJ2-6; TRBD1 agrees at 7 bases. This CDR3 is 20 amino acids long. V dropped 5 bases and J dropped 2; count of bases not matched to a gene: 18. Germline-derived CDR1 and CDR2 are MNHEY and SMNVEV (reference sequence). CDR3 sequence reads: CASSPRTPTGTAPGANVLTF. The CDR3 DNA follows: TGTGCCAGCAGTCCACGAACTCCGACCGGGACAGCTCCTGGGGCCAACGTCCTGACTTTC.

The rearrangement joins TRBV7-9 to TRBJ1-5; TRBD1 is a possible D gene (5 bases). The CDR3 runs to 13 residues. The germline gives CDR1 SEHNR, CDR2 FQNEAQ (reference sequence). The V and J ends lost 5 bases and 5 bases respectively, with 10 bases between them. In DNA form, the CDR3 reads TGTGCCAGCAGCCCCTCGGGGGATCAGCCCCAGCATTTT. This sequence encodes CASSPSGDQPQHF. The whole variable domain, remainder taken from reference TRBV7-9 and TRBJ1-5, is DTGVSQNPRHKITKRGQNVTFRCDPISEHNRLYWYRQTLGQGPEFLTYFQNEAQLEKSRLLSDRFSAERPKGSFSTLEIQRTEQGDSAMYLCASSPSGDQPQHFGDGTRLSIL.

The rearrangement links TRBV2 to TRBJ1-3; D uncertain. The CDR3 length is 13 residues. Trimming cost V 11 bases and J 1 base, with 12 bases left between them. Germline CDR1 reads SNHLY; CDR2 reads FYNNEI. The CDR3 sequence is CASRRASGNTIYF. The CDR3 DNA follows: TGTGCCTCTAGGAGGGCTTCTGGAAACACCATATATTTT.

The chain has TRBV3-1 (or the pseudogene TRBV3-2) and TRBJ2-1; D may be TRBD2 (5 bases). The CDR3 runs to 16 residues. V lost 3 bases and J lost 2, with 14 bases in between. Per the germline V gene, CDR1 is LGHDT and CDR2 is YNNKEL (reference sequence). CDR3 region: CASSQNGVRAYNEQFF. CDR3 DNA: TGTGCCAGCAGCCAGAACGGGGTTAGGGCCTACAATGAGCAGTTCTTC.

CDR3 sequence reads: CASSSPTSNPREQYF. The CDR3 nucleotides read TGTGCCAGCAGCTCCCCCACTAGTAACCCAAGAGAGCAGTACTTC. The chain employs TRBV11-2 and TRBJ2-7, with a possible D match to TRBD2 (5 bases). The CDR3 consists of 15 residues. The ends were cut back, 4 bases at V and 7 bases at J, with 20 bases in the middle. Germline CDR1 is SGHAT and CDR2 is FQNNGV.

The chain links TRBV5-4 to TRBJ1-3; D not resolved. The CDR3 covers 14 residues. Germline CDR1 is SGHNT and CDR2 is YYREEE (reference sequence). The V end was cut by 5 bases, the J end by 0 bases, with 9 bases between. CDR3 DNA: TGTGCCAGCAGGGGCCGGAACTCTGGAAACACCATATATTTT. It specifies CASRGRNSGNTIYF.

This clone was detected only once. V and J are TRBV14 and TRBJ1-6; D perhaps matches TRBD1 (5 bases). V lost 6 bases, J lost 0 bases, and 24 bases lay in between. This CDR3 comprises 20 residues. Germline CDR1 and CDR2: SGHDN and FVKESK. The CDR3 region is CASSLRGSYNSGSYNSPLHF. The CDR3 nucleotides are TGTGCCAGCAGTTTAAGGGGCTCCTATAATTCGGGCTCCTATAATTCACCCCTCCACTTT.